The T cell receptor (beta chain) under discussion was sequenced for a study of tumor-infiltrating lymphocytes in localized non-small cell lung cancer. Whole-study context: From each patient, both tumor and uninvolved lung, non-adjacent to tumor, were sampled. Findings of the study overall: Each assay used a separate piece of the same tissue. Immunotypes IM1 and IM2 had similar TCR-derived T-cell fractions.

The germline V gene has CDR1 DFQATT and CDR2 SNEGSKA (reference sequence). The ends were cut back, 1 base at V and 3 bases at J, with 4 bases in the middle. This CDR3 has 11 amino acids. Here immunoSEQ multiplex PCR was the method, and the copy in TCRdb shows in-frame clones only, minus some. The sample yields about 5,500 clones, 81% seen once. Comment on this clone: The antigen remains undetermined.

The chain recombines TRBV20-1 with TRBJ2-7; D unclear. Sequencing was done on a sample of lung tumor tissue. This TCR came from a human donor with non-small cell lung cancer. CDR3 loop: CSARGGYEQYF. The CDR3 coding sequence is TGCAGTGCTAGAGGAGGCTACGAGCAGTACTTC.